This TCR beta chain is from a study of blood T cells in healthy people across ages. Whole-study results and caveats: CMV infection status of these donors was not known. Bulk PBMC profiling left naive and antigen-experienced comparisons inconclusive. Among T cells, TCR beta diversity per million cells dropped roughly linearly as age rose.

Germline values: CDR1 MNHEY, CDR2 SVGAGI. CDR3 length equals 16 residues. The V and J ends lost 5 bases and 4 bases, in that order; junction bases with no gene match: 8. This clonotype came up a few times. Its target is not known. Using a J-beta primer mix together with a sample-barcoded 5' primer, a second PCR was run for about 6 to 12 cycles. TCRdb re-called the 5' RACE reads with MiXCR, one entry per CDR3 protein. The table lists 550,000 to 750,000 distinct CDR3 sequences, 20% to 25% of them singletons. The sample consisted of blood. The sequence derives from a man between 65 and 85 years old in good health. The chain is built from TRBV6-5 and TRBJ2-1; 10 bases map to TRBD2. The CDR3 nucleotides read TGTGCCAGCAGTCAAATAGCGGGGGGCAAGTACAATGAGCAGTTCTTC. Translating it yields CASSQIAGGKYNEQFF.